This is a list of T cell receptor beta chains from one sample in a study of cytomegalovirus exposure and HLA in healthy donors. Repertoires were generated with immunoSEQ multiplex PCR, while TCRdb's copy carries only in-frame clones and drops some. Its table records some 150,000 clones. Sequenced sample: PBMCs. All receptors come from a man aged 40-55 years in good health and CMV-seronegative. Each CDR3 is given with its conserved first and last residue. D genes are given only for firm matches.

>TRBV4-2|NA|TRBJ2-7
TGTGCCAGCAGCAGTGACTCAACGGGGTACGAGCAGTACTTC
CASSSDSTGYEQYF
>TRBV6-1|TRBD1|TRBJ2-7
TGTGCCAGCAGTGTGGGACAGGAACGTCCCCGCGAGCAGTACTTC
CASSVGQERPREQYF
>TRBV7-3|TRBD1|TRBJ2-1
TGTGCCAGCAGCCGCCGGGACAGGGAACAGTTCTTC
CASSRRDREQFF
>TRBV5-1|TRBD2|TRBJ2-2
TGCGCCAGCAGCTGGTCCCTCGCGGGGGGCCACACCGGGGAGCTGTTTTTT
CASSWSLAGGHTGELFF
>TRBV6-5|TRBD1|TRBJ1-6
TGTGCCAGCAGTTACTCGCTACAGGGGATTTCACCCCTCCACTTT
CASSYSLQGISPLHF
>TRBV27|TRBD1|TRBJ2-1
TGTGCCAGCAGTTTGGGGACAGGGTCCTACAATGAGCAGTTCTTC
CASSLGTGSYNEQFF
>TRBV7-7|NA|TRBJ2-1
TGTGCCAGCAGCTTACTGGCGGGGAGCTACAATGAGCAGTTCTTC
CASSLLAGSYNEQFF
>TRBV7-2|NA|TRBJ1-5
TGTGCCAGCAGCCCCCAGGGGCTTGGGCAGCCCCAGCATTTT
CASSPQGLGQPQHF
>TRBV7-2|NA|TRBJ2-6
TGTGCCAGCAACCCCGGAGGGAACTCTGGGGCCAACGTCCTGACTTTC
CASNPGGNSGANVLTF
>TRBV10-3|NA|TRBJ2-3
TGTGCCATCAGATCAGCAGCGGGTGGAGATACGCAGTATTTT
CAIRSAAGGDTQYF
>TRBV9|NA|TRBJ1-2
TGTGCCAGCAGGGGGGCCGGGGAGTATGGCTACACCTTC
CASRGAGEYGYTF
>TRBV5-5|TRBD1|TRBJ2-3
TGTGCCAGCAGCAAAGGACAGGGAGGATTAACAGATACGCAGTATTTT
CASSKGQGGLTDTQYF
>TRBV6-1|TRBD1|TRBJ2-7
TGTGCCAGCAGTGCGGACAGGAACTACGAGCAGTACTTC
CASSADRNYEQYF
>TRBV6-5|NA|TRBJ1-5
TGTGCCAGCAGCCGGGGGACTGATAGCAATCAGCCCCAGCATTTT
CASSRGTDSNQPQHF
>TRBV7-2|TRBD2|TRBJ2-1
TGTGCCAGCAGCCTTCGGACTAGTAGAGGTGCCGATGAGCAGTTCTTC
CASSLRTSRGADEQFF
>TRBV19|TRBD1|TRBJ2-2
TGTGCCAGTAGCGACAGGGCCCAGCTGTTTTTT
CASSDRAQLFF
>TRBV19|TRBD2|TRBJ2-7
TGTGCCAGTAGCGCCGGACTAGGAGGGTTCTACGAGCAGTACTTC
CASSAGLGGFYEQYF
>TRBV7-6|NA|TRBJ2-2
TGTGCCAGCAGCTTAGGACCGGTGGGCAGGGCGAACACCGGGGAGCTGTTTTTT
CASSLGPVGRANTGELFF
>TRBV6-6|NA|TRBJ1-5
TGTGCCAGCAGTTACTCTAGCGATCAGCCCCAGCATTTT
CASSYSSDQPQHF
>TRBV14|NA|TRBJ2-7
TGTGCCAGCAGCCAAGGGCCTTACGAGCAGTACTTC
CASSQGPYEQYF
>TRBV4-2|NA|TRBJ1-5
TGTGCCAGCAGCCATCAAGGGAAAACAGGCGGAGTAGAGCCCCAGCATTTT
CASSHQGKTGGVEPQHF
>TRBV7-3|NA|TRBJ2-7
TGTGCCAGCAGCTTAGGGCACTCCTACGAGCAGTACTTC
CASSLGHSYEQYF
>TRBV7-2|NA|TRBJ2-3
TGTGCCAGCAGCTTAGCGAGAGAGGGCCGGTATTTT
CASSLAREGRYF
>TRBV19|TRBD1|TRBJ2-1
TGTGCCAGTAGCAGAACAGGGGGACCGGGACAGTATCCTTCTTTCTTC
CASSRTGGPGQYPSFF
>TRBV19|TRBD2|TRBJ2-7
TGTGCCAGTAGAAGTGGACTAGCGGGCCCCTACGAGCAGTACTTC
CASRSGLAGPYEQYF
>TRBV13|TRBD1|TRBJ2-7
TGTGTCAGCAGCTCGAGAGGACAGGGAATCTACGAGCAGTACTTC
CVSSSRGQGIYEQYF
>TRBV5-6|TRBD1|TRBJ2-7
TGTGCCAGCAGCTGGCGGACAGGGGGCGACGAGCAGTACTTC
CASSWRTGGDEQYF
>TRBV6-1|NA|TRBJ2-7
TGTGCCAGCGTAGGGGTTGCCGAGCAGTACTTC
CASVGVAEQYF
>TRBV4-3|NA|TRBJ1-1
NA
CASSQVGTGNTEAFF
>TRBV6-1|NA|TRBJ2-3
TGTGCCACCAAAGGAGGGCTGAGCACAGATACGCAGTATTTT
CATKGGLSTDTQYF
>TRBV28|TRBD1|TRBJ1-4
TGTGCCAGCAGTTCCACTTCACAGGGGGAAAAACTGTTTTTT
CASSSTSQGEKLFF
>TRBV28|NA|TRBJ1-5
TGTGCCAGCAGTCCACCTAGCCGCAATCAGCCCCAGCATTTT
CASSPPSRNQPQHF
>TRBV4-1|NA|TRBJ1-2
TGCGCCAGCAGCCAAGGCAGGGGCTATGGCTACACCTTC
CASSQGRGYGYTF
>TRBV2|TRBD1|TRBJ1-5
TGTGCCAGCAGAGGACAGGCTTACAATCAGCCCCAGCATTTT
CASRGQAYNQPQHF
>TRBV2|NA|TRBJ1-6
TGTGCCAGCAGTGATTACAGCCGGAATTCACCCCTCCACTTT
CASSDYSRNSPLHF
>TRBV7-9|NA|TRBJ2-5
TGTGCCAGCAGCTTAGTAAGAGGAGGGGAGACCCAGTACTTC
CASSLVRGGETQYF
>TRBV5-8|NA|TRBJ2-5
TGTGCCAGCAGCTTTCAGGGGTATGAGACCCAGTACTTC
CASSFQGYETQYF
>TRBV5-8|NA|TRBJ2-3
TGTGCCAGCAGCTTGAGGGCAGGACAAATCACAGATACGCAGTATTTT
CASSLRAGQITDTQYF
>TRBV6-5|TRBD1|TRBJ2-7
TGTGCCAGCAGACCGGGACAGACTTCCTACGAGCAGTACTTC
CASRPGQTSYEQYF
>TRBV4-3|TRBD1|TRBJ1-1
TGCGCCAGCAGCTTTACCGGGACAGGGGGCACTGAAGCTTTCTTT
CASSFTGTGGTEAFF
>TRBV11-3|NA|TRBJ2-7
TGTGCCAGCAGCTTACGGTACAGGGCCGAGCAGTACTTC
CASSLRYRAEQYF
>TRBV5-1|TRBD1|TRBJ1-3
TGCGCCAGCAGCCCGGAGGGACAGGCGTACACCATATATTTT
CASSPEGQAYTIYF
>TRBV7-6|NA|TRBJ2-2
TGTGCCAGCAGCTTAGTACACCGAACCGGGGAGCTGTTTTTT
CASSLVHRTGELFF
>TRBV7-3|TRBD1|TRBJ1-1
TGTGCCAGCAGTCGGGACAGGAACACTGAAGCTTTCTTT
CASSRDRNTEAFF
>TRBV12-5|TRBD2|TRBJ2-7
TGTGCTTCAGGACTAGCGGGGGGGCACGAGCAGTACTTC
CASGLAGGHEQYF
>TRBV9|TRBD1|TRBJ2-2
TGTGCCAGCAGCTCTCGGACAGGGATTAATACCGGGGAGCTGTTTTTT
CASSSRTGINTGELFF
>TRBV19|TRBD1|TRBJ2-7
TGTGCCAGTAGTTCAGGACAGGGCTACGAGCAGTACTTC
CASSSGQGYEQYF
>TRBV27|TRBD1|TRBJ2-7
TGTGCCAGCAGTTTATCGGGACAGACCAACTACGAGCAGTACTTC
CASSLSGQTNYEQYF
>TRBV28|TRBD1|TRBJ1-5
TGTGCCAGCAGCGACACAGGGGGTAGGCACAATCAGCCCCAGCATTTT
CASSDTGGRHNQPQHF
>TRBV10-3|NA|TRBJ2-3
TGTGCCATTTCCCCGTCCCGGATGGGAGAAGGCACAGATACGCAGTATTTT
CAISPSRMGEGTDTQYF
>TRBV4-1|NA|TRBJ1-2
TGCGCCAGCAGCCAAGTCCCCCAGACTAACTATGGCTACACCTTC
CASSQVPQTNYGYTF
>TRBV6-4|NA|TRBJ1-5
TGTGCCAGCAGCCTTACTCCAGGGCAGGGTCAGCCCCAGCATTTT
CASSLTPGQGQPQHF
>TRBV5-1|TRBD1|TRBJ2-7
TGCGCCAGCAGCTTAGAAACAGGGGCAGGCGAGCAGTACTTC
CASSLETGAGEQYF
>TRBV7-6|TRBD1|TRBJ2-5
TGTGCCAGCAGCTTAAAATGGGGACAGGGGGGCTTATCGCAAGAGACCCAGTACTTC
CASSLKWGQGGLSQETQYF
>TRBV2|TRBD2|TRBJ2-5
TGTGCCAGCAGCCGGGGCCTGGGGGGGAAAGAGACCCAGTACTTC
CASSRGLGGKETQYF
>TRBV10-3|NA|TRBJ2-1
TGTGCCATCAACAATTCGCCGGAGCAGTTCTTC
CAINNSPEQFF